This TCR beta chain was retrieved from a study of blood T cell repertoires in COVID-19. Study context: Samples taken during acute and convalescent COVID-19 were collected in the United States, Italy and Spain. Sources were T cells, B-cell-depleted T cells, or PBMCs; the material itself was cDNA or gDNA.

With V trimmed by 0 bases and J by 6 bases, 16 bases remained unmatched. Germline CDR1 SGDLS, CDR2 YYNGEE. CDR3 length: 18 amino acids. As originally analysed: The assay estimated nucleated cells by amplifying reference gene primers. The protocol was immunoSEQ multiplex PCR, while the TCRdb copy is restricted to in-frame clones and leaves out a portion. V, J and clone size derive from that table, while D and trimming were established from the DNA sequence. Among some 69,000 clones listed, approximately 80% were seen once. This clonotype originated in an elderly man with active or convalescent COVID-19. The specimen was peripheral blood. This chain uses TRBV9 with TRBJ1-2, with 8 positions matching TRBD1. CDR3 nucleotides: TGTGCCAGCAGCGTAGCTTATGGGGTCAGGGGGCCTGAAAATGGCTACACCTTC. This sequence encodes CASSVAYGVRGPENGYTF.